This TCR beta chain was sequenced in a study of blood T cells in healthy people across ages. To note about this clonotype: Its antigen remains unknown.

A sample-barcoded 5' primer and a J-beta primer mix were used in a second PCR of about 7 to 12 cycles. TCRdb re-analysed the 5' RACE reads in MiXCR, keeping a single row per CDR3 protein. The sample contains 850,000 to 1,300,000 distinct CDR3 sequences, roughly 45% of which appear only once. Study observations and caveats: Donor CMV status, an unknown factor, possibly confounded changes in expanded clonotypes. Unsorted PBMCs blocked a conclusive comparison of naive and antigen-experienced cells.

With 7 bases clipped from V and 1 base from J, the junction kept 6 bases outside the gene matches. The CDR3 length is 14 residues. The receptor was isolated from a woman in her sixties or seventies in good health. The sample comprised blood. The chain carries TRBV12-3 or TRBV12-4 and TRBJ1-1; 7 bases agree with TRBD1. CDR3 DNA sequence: TGTGCCAGCAAGGAGGGGGCGGCGAACACTGAAGCTTTCTTT. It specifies CASKEGAANTEAFF.